This T cell receptor (beta chain) was recovered during a study of shared clonotypes between healthy human individuals. Study details: The cohort comprised a couple of women and a few men. Their ages spanned 18 to 49 years. Study-level results: Limitation of the genetic and exposure-history diversity represented came from the few donors.

Profiled with immunoSEQ multiplex PCR; TCRdb holds only in-frame clones, not every one. This sample yields 2 million to 2.5 million clones, of which 85% to 95% are seen a single time; 0.39% belongs to the top ten. Note on this clone: Its antigen is as yet unknown.

Naive CD45RA+ and memory CD45RA-negative subsets were split from CD4+ cells. The V gene's germline CDR1 is SQVTM and CDR2 ANQGSEA. The ends were cut back, 3 bases at V and 2 bases at J, with 10 bases in the middle. CDR3 length equals 14 residues. The chain combines TRBV29-1 with TRBJ1-4; no firm D call. The sequenced sample consisted of naive CD4+ T cells from PBMCs. The subset denotes: CD45RA+ positively selected. The sequence derives from a man between 18 and 35 years old in good health. Some clones in this sample may be carry-over from other donors' samples. The CDR3 reads CSVEGSETNEKLFF. CDR3 in DNA: TGCAGCGTTGAGGGGTCGGAGACTAATGAAAAACTGTTTTTT.